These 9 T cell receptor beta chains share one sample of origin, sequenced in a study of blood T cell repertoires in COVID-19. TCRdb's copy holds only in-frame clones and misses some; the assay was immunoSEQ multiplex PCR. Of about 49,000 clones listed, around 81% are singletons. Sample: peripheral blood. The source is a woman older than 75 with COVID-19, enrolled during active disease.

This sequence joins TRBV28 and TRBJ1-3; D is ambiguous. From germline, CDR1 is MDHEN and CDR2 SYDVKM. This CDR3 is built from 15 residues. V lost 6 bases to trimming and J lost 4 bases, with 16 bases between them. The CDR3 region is CASSPQGLRGNTIYF. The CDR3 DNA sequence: TGTGCCAGCAGCCCTCAAGGATTGCGGGGAAACACCATATATTTT. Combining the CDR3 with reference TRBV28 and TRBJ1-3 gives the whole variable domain DVKVTQSSRYLVKRTGEKVFLECVQDMDHENMFWYRQDPGLGLRLIYFSYDVKMKEKGDIPEGYSVSREKKERFSLILESASTNQTSMYLCASSPQGLRGNTIYFGEGSWLTVV.

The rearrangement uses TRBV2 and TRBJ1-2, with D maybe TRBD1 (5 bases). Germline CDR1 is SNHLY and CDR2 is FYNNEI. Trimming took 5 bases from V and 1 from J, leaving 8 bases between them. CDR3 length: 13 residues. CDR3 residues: CASSPDSNYGYTF. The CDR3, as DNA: TGTGCCAGCAGTCCCGACAGTAACTATGGCTACACCTTC.

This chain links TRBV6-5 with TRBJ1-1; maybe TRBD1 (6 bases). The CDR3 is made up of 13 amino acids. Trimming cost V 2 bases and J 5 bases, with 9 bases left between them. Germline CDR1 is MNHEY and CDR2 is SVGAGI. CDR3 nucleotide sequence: TGTGCCAGCAGTTACCACAGGGAAACTGAAGCTTTCTTT. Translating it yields CASSYHRETEAFF.

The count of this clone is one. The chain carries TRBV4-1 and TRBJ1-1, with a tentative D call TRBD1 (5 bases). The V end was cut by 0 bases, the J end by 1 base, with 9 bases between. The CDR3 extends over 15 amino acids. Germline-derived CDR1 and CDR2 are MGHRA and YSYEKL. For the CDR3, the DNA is TGCGCCAGCAGCCAAGATCGGGGGGGGAACACTGAAGCTTTCTTT. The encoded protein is CASSQDRGGNTEAFF.

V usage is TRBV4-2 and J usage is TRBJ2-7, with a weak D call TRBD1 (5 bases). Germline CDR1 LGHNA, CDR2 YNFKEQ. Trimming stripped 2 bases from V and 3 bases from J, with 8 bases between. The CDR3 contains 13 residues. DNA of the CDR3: TGTGCCAGCAGCCAACCAGGGCACTACGAGCAGTACTTC. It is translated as CASSQPGHYEQYF.

The CDR3 DNA is TGTGCCAGCAGCTTGCAGGAGAGGCGGGAAACCCAGTACTTC. Amino acid sequence: CASSLQERRETQYF. The genes are TRBV7-9 and TRBJ2-5; a possible D gene is TRBD2 (6 bases). The V end lost 3 bases, the J end lost 8 bases, and 16 bases lay between the germline ends. The germline CDR1 and CDR2 sequences are SEHNR and FQNEAQ (reference sequence). The CDR3 spans 14 residues.

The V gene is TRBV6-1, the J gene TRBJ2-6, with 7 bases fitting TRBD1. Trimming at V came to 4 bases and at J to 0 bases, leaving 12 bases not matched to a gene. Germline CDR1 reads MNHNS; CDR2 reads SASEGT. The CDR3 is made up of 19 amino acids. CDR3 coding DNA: TGTGCCAGCAGTGCCAATGCCGGGACAGTCTTCTCTGGGGCCAACGTCCTGACTTTC. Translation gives CASSANAGTVFSGANVLTF.

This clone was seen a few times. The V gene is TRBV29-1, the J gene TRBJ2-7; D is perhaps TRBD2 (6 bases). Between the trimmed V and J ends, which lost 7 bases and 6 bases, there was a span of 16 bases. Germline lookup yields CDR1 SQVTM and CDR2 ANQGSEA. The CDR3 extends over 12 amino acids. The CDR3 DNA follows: TGCAGCGGGAAGGACTACCGGCTCGAGCAGTACTTC. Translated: CSGKDYRLEQYF.

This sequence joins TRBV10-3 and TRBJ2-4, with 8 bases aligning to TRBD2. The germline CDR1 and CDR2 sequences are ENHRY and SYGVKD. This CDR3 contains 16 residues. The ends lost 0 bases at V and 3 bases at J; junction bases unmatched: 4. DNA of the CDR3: TGTGCCATCAGTGAGTCACAGGCGGGAGGCAAAAACATTCAGTACTTC. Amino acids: CAISESQAGGKNIQYF.